This T cell receptor (beta chain) is drawn from a study of cytomegalovirus exposure and HLA in healthy donors. Trimming at V came to 7 bases and at J to 1 base, leaving 4 bases not matched to a gene. This CDR3 has 13 amino acids. Germline V lookup: CDR1 SQVTM, CDR2 ANQGSEA. PCR was performed using 60 Vbeta and 13 Jbeta primers. Data came from immunoSEQ multiplex PCR; TCRdb stores just in-frame clones and leaves some out. The sample carries roughly 200,000 clones, around 78% recorded once. The sample consisted of PBMCs. The sequence derives from a woman younger than 45 in good health and CMV-seropositive. This chain links TRBV29-1 with TRBJ1-3, with TRBD1 matching 7 bases. CDR3 bases: TGCAGCGCTCGGGACAGATCTGGAAACACCATATATTTT. Translated, it gives CSARDRSGNTIYF. Full variable domain (missing parts from reference TRBV29-1 and TRBJ1-3): SAVISQKPSRDICQRGTSLTIQCQVDSQVTMMFWYRQQPGQSLTLIATANQGSEATYESGFVIDKFPISRPNLTFSTLTVSNMSPEDSSIYLCSARDRSGNTIYFGEGSWLTVV.